The 8 T cell receptor beta chains in this list originate from one sample, sequenced in a study of CD8+ T cells in alopecia areata. Treatment described: oral pan-JAK inhibitor, 5-10 mg twice daily. cDNA prepared by RNA extraction and subsequent reverse transcription served as the template for sequencing. Method: immunoSEQ multiplex PCR; TCRdb's copy keeps in-frame clones and lacks some. The sample yields approximately 90,000 clones, more than 65% seen once. The sample in question was CD8+ T cells sorted from blood, obtained around week 42, from a patient treated with tofacitinib. These receptors were taken from a human donor with alopecia areata.

Here the CDR3 DNA reads TGTGCCAGCAGTTACTCAATCGGGGGGGCTGAAGCTTTCTTT. Amino acid sequence: CASSYSIGGAEAFF. This chain links TRBV6-5 with TRBJ1-1; possible D gene TRBD1, 5 bases. Looked up from germline, CDR1 is MNHEY and CDR2 is SVGAGI. V gave up 0 bases and J gave up 6 bases, with 11 bases separating them. The CDR3 is 14 residues long.

The chain carries TRBV11-2 and TRBJ2-2, with TRBD2 matching 9 bases. The CDR3 is 15 amino acids. V shed 6 bases and J 2 bases; nucleotides not matched to a gene: 4. Germline CDR1 is SGHAT and CDR2 is FQNNGV. The CDR3: CASRTTSGNTGELFF. CDR3 DNA sequence: TGTGCCAGCAGGACGACTAGCGGAAACACCGGGGAGCTGTTTTTT.

V is TRBV27 and J is TRBJ2-1; tentative D call: TRBD1 (5 bases). V lost 6 bases and J 3 bases, leaving 9 bases between the germline ends. The CDR3 length is 13 residues. Germline CDR1 is MNHEY and CDR2 is SMNVEV (reference sequence). CDR3 region: CASSSDSYNEQFF. The DNA of the CDR3 is TGTGCCAGCAGCAGTGACAGCTACAATGAGCAGTTCTTC.

Concerning this clone: It is likely a read error, because the conserved phenylalanine at the end of the CDR3 is missing. V and J are TRBV29-1 and TRBJ1-1; a weak D match, TRBD1 (5 bases). Per germline, CDR1 SQVTM and CDR2 ANQGSEA. The V end lost 4 bases, the J end lost 1 base, and 7 bases lay between the germline ends. This CDR3 has 12 residues. The CDR3 is CSVVGGNTEAFL. The CDR3 DNA follows: TGCAGCGTTGTCGGGGGGAACACTGAAGCTTTCCTT.

The V gene is TRBV29-1, the J gene TRBJ2-2, with no clear D. V was clipped by 7 bases and J by 5 bases, with 8 bases between them. CDR1 and CDR2 (germline): SQVTM, ANQGSEA. The CDR3 contains 11 residues. Here the CDR3 reads CSALRTGELFF. Written as DNA, the CDR3 is TGCAGCGCCCTACGGACCGGGGAGCTGTTTTTT.

CDR3 residues: CASSASGDFEETQYF. The CDR3 bases are TGTGCCAGCAGCGCTAGCGGGGATTTCGAAGAGACCCAGTACTTC. This chain connects TRBV7-8 to TRBJ2-5; the match to TRBD2 covers 9 bases. The CDR3 runs to 15 residues. Germline CDR1 reads SGHVS; CDR2 reads FQNEAQ. V lost 5 bases, J lost 3 bases, and 7 bases stayed unmatched.

This CDR3 reads CASRRTGLYEQFF. CDR3 nucleotides: TGTGCCAGTAGACGGACAGGACTCTATGAGCAGTTCTTC. The V and J genes are TRBV19 and TRBJ2-1; 7 bases align to TRBD1. Germline V CDR1 and CDR2: LNHDA, SQIVND (reference sequence). Trimming cost V 6 bases and J 8 bases; bases outside gene matches: 7. The CDR3 consists of 13 residues.

This chain uses TRBV27 with TRBJ2-7; TRBD1 or TRBD2 may be the D gene (5 bases each). Per germline, CDR1 MNHEY and CDR2 SMNVEV (reference sequence). V shed 10 bases and J shed 3 bases, with 22 bases lying between them. CDR3 size: 15 residues. CDR3 amino acids: CATTIRERQGYEQYF. The CDR3 nucleotides are TGTGCCACCACCATAAGGGAGAGGCAGGGCTACGAGCAGTACTTC.